This section outlines one T cell receptor beta chain sequence together with its context. Its matching antigen is unknown. These data come from a study of T cells expressing NK-cell markers. Study-wide findings and caveats: These same clonotypes (in several donors) also led the CD3+CD56-NKG2C+ fraction. A range of about 1.0-7.5% of CD8+ T cells consisted of dominant NKG2C+ clonotypes in six donors. Expanded clones of NKG2C+ T cells had an unclear HCMV specificity.

In germline, CDR1 is LNHNV, CDR2 YYDKDF (reference sequence). The CDR3 runs to 15 residues. From its re-call of the 5' RACE reads, TCRdb lists each CDR3 protein once, without DNA. Found here are 500,000 to 600,000 distinct CDR3 sequences; the top ten clones hold roughly 3.4%. This TCR came from a man younger than 35 in good health. The J gene is TRBJ2-3, the V gene TRBV15; absent DNA, TCRdb's TRBD1 call cannot be checked. Sequencing was done on a sample of blood T cells: a sorted CD56 or NKG2C T cell subset, CD4+ or CD8+ T cells, or bulk PBMC T cells (not recorded which). The CDR3 is CATSRGVGGQDTQYF.